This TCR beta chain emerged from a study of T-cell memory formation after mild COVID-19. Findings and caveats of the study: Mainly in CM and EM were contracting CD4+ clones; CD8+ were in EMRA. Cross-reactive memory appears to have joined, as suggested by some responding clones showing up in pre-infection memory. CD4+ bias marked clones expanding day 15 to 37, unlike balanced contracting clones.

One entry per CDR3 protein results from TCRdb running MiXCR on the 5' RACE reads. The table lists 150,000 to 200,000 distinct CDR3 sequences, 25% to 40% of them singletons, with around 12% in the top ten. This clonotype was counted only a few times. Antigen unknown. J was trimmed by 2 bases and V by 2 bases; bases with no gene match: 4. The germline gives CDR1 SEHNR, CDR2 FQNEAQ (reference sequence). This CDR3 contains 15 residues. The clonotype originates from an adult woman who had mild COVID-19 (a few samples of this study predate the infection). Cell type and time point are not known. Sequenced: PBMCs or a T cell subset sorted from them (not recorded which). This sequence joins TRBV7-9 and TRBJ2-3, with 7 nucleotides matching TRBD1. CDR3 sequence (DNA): TGTGCCAGCAGCTTATTGACAGGGTACACAGATACGCAGTATTTT. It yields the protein CASSLLTGYTDTQYF.